A selection of T cell receptor beta chains follows, all from one sample in a study of shared clonotypes between healthy human individuals. The protocol was immunoSEQ multiplex PCR, while the TCRdb copy is restricted to in-frame clones and leaves out a portion. The sample lists 550,000 to 750,000 clones, about 95% occurring once. The sample comprised naive CD8+ T cells sorted from blood. These TCRs come from a woman aged 30 to 39 in good health. Each CDR3 is given with its conserved first and last residue.

j_gene: TRBJ2-3; v_gene: TRBV5-1; CDR3aa: CASSLSLVVRGWPDTQYF
j_gene: TRBJ1-2; v_gene: TRBV27; CDR3aa: CASSAHGGGAPPYGYTF
j_gene: TRBJ2-1; v_gene: TRBV9; CDR3aa: CASSPPGAGQFF
j_gene: TRBJ1-2; v_gene: TRBV7-2; CDR3aa: CASSPPTWDSYGYTF
j_gene: TRBJ1-5; v_gene: TRBV29-1; CDR3aa: CSAPRRDRDNSNQPQHF
j_gene: TRBJ2-3; v_gene: TRBV28; CDR3aa: CASSLYTGQGDSTDTQYF
j_gene: TRBJ2-7; v_gene: TRBV7-9; CDR3aa: CASSPPGQGGYEQYF
j_gene: TRBJ2-7; v_gene: TRBV7-2; CDR3aa: CASSGTGTGGGYEQYF
j_gene: TRBJ2-7; v_gene: TRBV29-1; CDR3aa: CSVGQGDPSYEQYF
j_gene: TRBJ1-1; v_gene: TRBV2; CDR3aa: CASSDAGRGTEAFF
j_gene: TRBJ2-2; v_gene: TRBV29-1; CDR3aa: CSADQGGELFF
j_gene: TRBJ1-1; v_gene: TRBV30; CDR3aa: CAWSVGGTTEAFF
j_gene: TRBJ1-6; v_gene: TRBV6-4; CDR3aa: CASRDGNSPLHF
j_gene: TRBJ2-1; v_gene: TRBV9; CDR3aa: CASSVASNYNEQFF
j_gene: TRBJ2-7; v_gene: TRBV9; CDR3aa: CASSVAPGSSYEQYF
j_gene: TRBJ1-1; v_gene: TRBV27; CDR3aa: CASSQGYVNTEAFF
j_gene: TRBJ1-6; v_gene: TRBV2; CDR3aa: CASMNPEDNNSPLHF
j_gene: TRBJ2-7; v_gene: TRBV4-2; CDR3aa: CASSQAGGAQEQYF
j_gene: TRBJ1-3; v_gene: TRBV28; CDR3aa: CASSFRTLGNTIYF
j_gene: TRBJ1-5; v_gene: TRBV5-8; CDR3aa: CASSWKGGRPPVQPQHF
j_gene: TRBJ1-5; v_gene: TRBV27; CDR3aa: CASSRGLRQPQHF
j_gene: TRBJ2-2; v_gene: TRBV7-3; CDR3aa: CASSLGGTGELFF
j_gene: TRBJ2-2; v_gene: TRBV7-9; CDR3aa: CASSSRSGRPNTGELFF
j_gene: .; v_gene: TRBV19; CDR3aa: CASRQTSGTYEQYF
j_gene: TRBJ1-1; v_gene: TRBV5-6; CDR3aa: CASSAGSYSNTEAFF
j_gene: TRBJ1-1; v_gene: TRBV9; CDR3aa: CASSVTGVNTEAFF
j_gene: TRBJ2-7; v_gene: TRBV6-1; CDR3aa: CASSESFAGNRYEQYF
j_gene: TRBJ2-3; v_gene: TRBV11-2; CDR3aa: CASSLGVGETDTQYF
j_gene: TRBJ1-5; v_gene: TRBV19; CDR3aa: CASSRDRAMSNQPQHF
j_gene: TRBJ2-5; v_gene: TRBV11-2; CDR3aa: CASSPLRGHEQETQYF
j_gene: TRBJ1-2; v_gene: TRBV27; CDR3aa: CASSLAGQTYGYTF
j_gene: TRBJ1-1; v_gene: TRBV19; CDR3aa: CASSMPVGWNSEAFF
j_gene: TRBJ2-1; v_gene: TRBV29-1; CDR3aa: CSVVTGGSKTYNEQFF
j_gene: TRBJ1-1; v_gene: TRBV7-9; CDR3aa: CASSSPVGNKAFF
j_gene: TRBJ2-5; v_gene: TRBV25-1; CDR3aa: CASSSGRKTQYF
j_gene: .; v_gene: TRBV30; CDR3aa: CAWSVQSYEQYF
j_gene: TRBJ2-7; v_gene: TRBV5-6; CDR3aa: CASSLDGRGYEQYF
j_gene: TRBJ2-6; v_gene: TRBV30; CDR3aa: CAWSQGAGANVLTF
j_gene: TRBJ2-7; v_gene: TRBV7-9; CDR3aa: CASSSGQGLTYEQYF
j_gene: TRBJ2-5; v_gene: TRBV9; CDR3aa: CASSSGQVYQETQYF
j_gene: TRBJ2-7; v_gene: TRBV28; CDR3aa: CASSHSGRSYEQYF
j_gene: TRBJ1-2; v_gene: TRBV7-9; CDR3aa: CASSYELGQGNFNYGYTF
j_gene: TRBJ2-4; v_gene: TRBV19; CDR3aa: CASRARDLIAKNIQYF
j_gene: TRBJ1-4; v_gene: TRBV7-9; CDR3aa: CASSLNVGSNEKLFF
j_gene: TRBJ2-2; v_gene: TRBV11-2; CDR3aa: CASTPGLAGTNTGELFF
j_gene: TRBJ2-1; v_gene: TRBV7-9; CDR3aa: CASSDATSGRAFVNNEQFF